Below are 19 T cell receptor beta chains sequenced from a single sample in a study of radiotherapy plus CTLA-4 blockade in lung cancer. Profiling relied on immunoSEQ multiplex PCR, and the TCRdb table lists in-frame clones only, not all of them. Among about 88,000 clones, less than 80% were seen once, and the ten largest hold about an eighth. Sample: peripheral blood, taken from a patient treated with radiotherapy plus ipilimumab. The receptors were sampled from a human donor with non-small cell lung cancer that progressed on radiotherapy plus ipilimumab.

Written as DNA, the CDR3 is TGTGCCAGCAGTGAATGGGGTCCTAACTATGGCTACACCTTC. Translated: CASSEWGPNYGYTF. The genes are TRBV25-1 and TRBJ1-2; no clear D gene. Trimming left V 1 base short and J 0 bases short, with 6 bases between. The CDR3 length is 14 residues. In germline, CDR1 is MGHDK, CDR2 SYGVNS.

This clone came up once. Because it lacks the conserved phenylalanine or tryptophan at the end, this CDR3 is likely a read error. V and J are TRBV13 and TRBJ1-1, with D perhaps matching TRBD1 (5 bases). CDR3 length: 15 amino acids. Germline V CDR1 and CDR2: PRHDT, FYEKMQ (reference sequence). V lost 4 bases to trimming and J lost 5 bases, with 17 bases between them. The CDR3 sequence is CASSWGLIRGTEAFV. In DNA form, the CDR3 reads TGTGCCAGCAGCTGGGGACTGATAAGGGGAACTGAAGCTTTCGTT.

This chain links TRBV9 with TRBJ1-2; D call uncertain. With 0 bases removed from V and 2 bases from J, the gap between germline ends came to 20 bases. Germline V lookup: CDR1 SGDLS, CDR2 YYNGEE. This CDR3 has 18 amino acids. In DNA form, the CDR3 reads TGTGCCAGCAGCGTAGGAGGGAGAGCCACTGAGGGAAACTATGGCTACACCTTC. This encodes CASSVGGRATEGNYGYTF.

V usage is TRBV2 and J usage is TRBJ2-1; D not resolved. With 10 bases removed from V and 7 bases from J, the gap between germline ends came to 26 bases. CDR3 length: 16 amino acids. Germline values: CDR1 SNHLY, CDR2 FYNNEI. The CDR3 DNA follows: TGTGCCACTTTAGGTCGAAGAGAGCAATTCGATAATGAGCAGTTCTTC. This codes for CATLGRREQFDNEQFF.

The genes are TRBV9 and TRBJ1-2; the match to TRBD1 covers 10 bases. Germline V gene sequence: CDR1 SGDLS, CDR2 YYNGEE. Unmatched junction bases numbered 7, after V lost 3 bases and J lost 8 bases. The CDR3 spans 14 residues. CDR3 DNA: TGTGCCAGCAGCGCCCGACAGGGGGCGGGAGGCTACACCTTC. Protein product: CASSARQGAGGYTF.

CDR3 residues: CASRPGLAGAGADTQYF. CDR3 nucleotide sequence: TGTGCCAGCAGACCCGGACTAGCGGGAGCAGGGGCAGATACGCAGTATTTT. The V and J genes are TRBV2 and TRBJ2-3, with 13 nucleotides matching TRBD2. This CDR3 has 17 amino acids. Germline CDR1 is SNHLY and CDR2 is FYNNEI. V lost 6 bases, J lost 4 bases, and 10 bases stayed unmatched.

V is TRBV7-2 and J is TRBJ1-1; 7 bases fit TRBD1. The germline CDR1 and CDR2 sequences are SGHTA and FQGNSA. Trimming removed 3 bases from V and 6 bases from J; junction bases left unmatched: 7. CDR3 size: 14 residues. For the CDR3, the DNA is TGTGCCAGCAGCTTGGGGGGGGACAGCTCTGAAGCTTTCTTT. Amino acids: CASSLGGDSSEAFF.

The chain is built from TRBV7-9 and TRBJ2-7; D is perhaps TRBD1 (6 bases). The CDR3 has 15 residues. The V end lost 3 bases, the J end lost 5 bases, and 17 bases lay between the germline ends. The germline V gene has CDR1 SEHNR and CDR2 FQNEAQ (reference sequence). The CDR3 is CASSFPSGQRDEQYF. CDR3 in DNA: TGTGCCAGCAGCTTCCCCTCCGGACAGAGAGACGAGCAGTACTTC. The variable domain in full, completed from reference TRBV7-9 and TRBJ2-7, reads DTGVSQNPRHKITKRGQNVTFRCDPISEHNRLYWYRQTLGQGPEFLTYFQNEAQLEKSRLLSDRFSAERPKGSFSTLEIQRTEQGDSAMYLCASSFPSGQRDEQYFGPGTRLTVT.

This clone is a singleton in its sample. J is TRBJ1-4 and V is TRBV5-1, with D possibly matching TRBD1 (6 bases). Per the germline V gene, CDR1 is SGHRS and CDR2 is YFSETQ. Between the trimmed V and J ends, which lost 3 bases and 7 bases, there was a span of 13 bases. This CDR3 spans 14 amino acids. The CDR3, as DNA: TGCGCCAGCAGCTCACAGGGAATTAGTGAAAAACTGTTTTTT. Translating gives CASSSQGISEKLFF.

This clone was seen a handful of times. The chain uses TRBV5-8 and TRBJ2-5; perhaps D is TRBD1 or TRBD2 (5 bases each). From germline, CDR1 is SGHTS and CDR2 YDEGEE. With 4 bases removed from V and 0 bases from J, the gap between germline ends came to 16 bases. CDR3 size: 16 residues. The CDR3 region has the DNA TGTGCCAGCAGCACCGCCGGGACCGTGTACCAAGAGACCCAGTACTTC. Translating gives CASSTAGTVYQETQYF.

This clone has a handful of counts. The chain couples TRBV11-3 to TRBJ2-2; D might be TRBD2 (5 bases). Per germline, CDR1 SGHNT and CDR2 YENEEA. The length of the CDR3 is 15 residues. Trimming removed 5 bases from V and 6 bases from J, with 16 bases in between. The CDR3 sequence: CASSPGVAGAGELFF. CDR3 sequence (DNA): TGTGCCAGCAGCCCCGGGGTAGCCGGAGCCGGGGAGCTGTTTTTT.

This clone was found a few times. V gene TRBV28 combines with J gene TRBJ1-4; D remains unclear. Germline assignment: CDR1 MDHEN and CDR2 SYDVKM. V was shortened by 3 bases and J by 3 bases, with 8 bases between the two germline ends. The CDR3 is 14 residues long. The CDR3 reads CASSFVTSNEKLFF. The CDR3, as DNA: TGTGCCAGCAGTTTCGTGACCTCTAATGAAAAACTGTTTTTT.

This clone was observed a few times. This rearrangement joins TRBV27 to TRBJ2-1; D is uncertain. Germline CDR1 and CDR2: MNHEY and SMNVEV (reference sequence). Trimming pared 0 bases from V and 6 bases from J, leaving 3 bases between. This CDR3 contains 12 residues. CDR3 residues: CASSLSGNEQFF. The CDR3 DNA is TGTGCCAGCAGTTTATCGGGCAATGAGCAGTTCTTC.

Only one count was recorded for this clone. The rearrangement uses TRBV11-3 and TRBJ2-1; D unresolved. The V and J ends lost 0 bases and 1 base respectively, with 1 base between them. The CDR3 loop spans 13 amino acids. CDR1 is SGHNT and CDR2 is YENEEA in the germline V gene. CDR3 sequence (DNA): TGTGCCAGCAGCTTAGATTCCTACAATGAGCAGTTCTTC. Protein: CASSLDSYNEQFF.

This sequence joins TRBV2 and TRBJ2-3; TRBD2 matches at 10 bases. Germline V gene data show CDR1 as SNHLY and CDR2 as FYNNEI. Trimming took 4 bases from V and 6 from J; bases not matched to a gene: 7. The CDR3 totals 15 residues. The CDR3 is CASSVGLAGVDTQYF. The CDR3 nucleotides are TGTGCCAGCAGTGTAGGTCTAGCGGGAGTGGATACGCAGTATTTT.

This clone was picked up one time. The CDR3 here is CASSYQARNTEAFF. CDR3 coding DNA: TGTGCCAGCAGTTACCAGGCAAGGAACACTGAAGCTTTCTTT. This sequence joins TRBV6-5 and TRBJ1-1; D unresolved. Deletions cut 2 bases from V and 1 base from J, with 8 bases between. The CDR3 is made up of 14 amino acids. Germline CDR1 MNHEY, CDR2 SVGAGI.

This rearrangement joins TRBV15 to TRBJ2-3; D unresolved. The CDR3 has 14 residues. Germline loops: CDR1 LNHNV, CDR2 YYDKDF (reference sequence). The ends were cut back, 0 bases at V and 3 bases at J, with 7 bases in the middle. This CDR3 is CATSRDRWTDTQYF. In DNA form, the CDR3 reads TGTGCCACCAGCAGAGACAGGTGGACAGATACGCAGTATTTT. Full variable domain (rest looked up from reference TRBV15 and TRBJ2-3): DAMVIQNPRYQVTQFGKPVTLSCSQTLNHNVMYWYQQKSSQAPKLLFHYYDKDFNNEADTPDNFQSRRPNTSFCFLDIRSPGLGDTAMYLCATSRDRWTDTQYFGPGTRLTVL.

The rearrangement links TRBV9 to TRBJ1-4; TRBD1 matches 8 bases. There are 15 residues in the CDR3. In germline, CDR1 is SGDLS, CDR2 YYNGEE. Germline trimming cut 2 bases from V and 7 bases from J; bases unmatched to any gene: 7. The CDR3 DNA reads TGTGCCAGCAGCGTGGGGCAGGGGGCAGGTGAAAAACTGTTTTTT. It is translated as CASSVGQGAGEKLFF.

This clone came up a few times. The CDR3 region is CASSGRGGQGNYGYTF. CDR3 DNA: TGTGCCAGCAGCGGGCGGGGAGGACAGGGGAACTATGGCTACACCTTC. The gene calls are TRBV9 and TRBJ1-2; 9 bases are shared with TRBD1. J gave up 2 bases and V 3 bases, and 8 bases lay outside the gene matches. Germline V gives CDR1 SGDLS, CDR2 YYNGEE. This CDR3 has 16 residues. The full variable domain, with the rest looked up from reference TRBV9 and TRBJ1-2, is DSGVTQTPKHLITATGQRVTLRCSPRSGDLSVYWYQQSLDQGLQFLIQYYNGEERAKGNILERFSAQQFPDLHSELNLSSLELGDSALYFCASSGRGGQGNYGYTFGSGTRLTVV.